These 20 T cell receptor beta chains were all obtained from the same sample, sequenced in a study of CD8+CD57+ T cells in acquired aplastic anemia. Genomic DNA templated the TCR beta VDJ and CDR3 profiling. TCRdb re-analysed the reads in MiXCR, keeping a single row per CDR3 protein. The sample has over 250,000 distinct CDR3 sequences, roughly 53% seen once; the top ten hold 1% to 1.5%. All patients picked for sequencing had shown, by flow cytometry, an expansion of CD8+CD57+ cells. Sequenced material: sorted CD4+, CD8+, or CD8+CD57+ T cells (not recorded which) from PBMCs. The receptors come from a human donor with aplastic anemia.

The J gene is TRBJ2-1, the V gene TRBV7-3; no reliable D call. The CDR3 totals 14 residues. Germline V lookup: CDR1 SGHTA, CDR2 FQGTGA. The V gene lost 3 bases and the J gene lost 10 bases, with 16 bases spanning the gap. This CDR3 is CASSLEVSWREQFF. The CDR3 nucleotides are TGTGCCAGCAGCTTGGAAGTCAGCTGGCGGGAGCAGTTCTTC.

This clonotype was found many times. The chain combines TRBV15 with TRBJ1-2; D not resolved. CDR1 and CDR2 from the germline V gene are LNHNV and YYDKDF (reference sequence). The V end was cut by 0 bases, the J end by 1 base, with 12 bases between. This CDR3 has 16 residues. CDR3 sequence: CATSRDAAERNYGYTF. The CDR3 DNA sequence: TGTGCCACCAGCAGAGACGCGGCGGAACGTAACTATGGCTACACCTTC. Full variable domain (remainder filled in from reference TRBV15 and TRBJ1-2): DAMVIQNPRYQVTQFGKPVTLSCSQTLNHNVMYWYQQKSSQAPKLLFHYYDKDFNNEADTPDNFQSRRPNTSFCFLDIRSPGLGDTAMYLCATSRDAAERNYGYTFGSGTRLTVV.

In DNA, the CDR3 is TGTGCCAGTACTCGCCAAGCCAATCAGCCCCAGCATTTT. Residues: CASTRQANQPQHF. This chain uses TRBV19 with TRBJ1-5; D is ambiguous. Germline loops: CDR1 LNHDA, CDR2 SQIVND (reference sequence). Trimming shortened V by 7 bases and J by 3 bases, and 10 bases separated the two germline ends. This CDR3 contains 13 residues.

This clonotype appeared a single time. The CDR3 end shows no conserved phenylalanine or tryptophan, and so a read error is likely. The rearrangement links TRBV10-3 to TRBJ2-2; 9 bases are shared with TRBD2. J gave up 7 bases and V 4 bases, and 7 bases lay outside the gene matches. Per germline, CDR1 ENHRY and CDR2 SYGVKD. This CDR3 spans 15 amino acids. The CDR3 DNA reads as TGTGCCATCAGTGCGAAAGCGGGAGGCGACGGGGAGCTGTTTCTT. It specifies CAISAKAGGDGELFL.

The rearrangement joins TRBV5-1 to TRBJ2-7; D tentatively reads TRBD1 or TRBD2 (6 bases each). This CDR3 has 15 amino acids. The germline V gene has CDR1 SGHRS and CDR2 YFSETQ. The V and J ends lost 0 bases and 5 bases respectively, with 15 bases between them. In nucleotides, the CDR3 is TGCGCCAGCAGCTTGGAGGGGGGATCTTGGAACGAGCAGTACTTC. This gives the protein CASSLEGGSWNEQYF.

The J gene is TRBJ2-7, the V gene TRBV13; tentatively, D is TRBD1 (5 bases). V was clipped by 2 bases and J by 4 bases, with 12 bases between them. Germline CDR1 is PRHDT and CDR2 is FYEKMQ (reference sequence). The CDR3 runs to 14 residues. The CDR3 sequence is CASSLIQERYEQYF. The CDR3 DNA sequence: TGTGCCAGCAGCTTAATACAGGAGAGGTACGAGCAGTACTTC.

This clonotype was observed a few times. This chain connects TRBV7-9 to TRBJ2-3, with 14 bases fitting TRBD2. The CDR3 spans 17 residues. V was clipped by 5 bases and J by 3 bases; unmatched bases: 7. The V gene's germline CDR1 is SEHNR and CDR2 FQNEAQ (reference sequence). Here the CDR3 DNA reads TGTGCCAGCAGCAAACAAGGGACTAGCGGGAGTACAGATACGCAGTATTTT. It codes for CASSKQGTSGSTDTQYF. The entire variable domain, with the rest obtained from reference TRBV7-9 and TRBJ2-3, is as follows: DTGVSQNPRHKITKRGQNVTFRCDPISEHNRLYWYRQTLGQGPEFLTYFQNEAQLEKSRLLSDRFSAERPKGSFSTLEIQRTEQGDSAMYLCASSKQGTSGSTDTQYFGPGTRLTVL.

This clonotype occurred many times. V usage is TRBV6-4 and J usage is TRBJ2-7; D unresolved. The CDR3 is 14 residues long. Germline values: CDR1 MRHNA, CDR2 SNTAGT. Trimming left V 3 bases short and J 0 bases short, with 9 bases between. The CDR3 DNA reads TGTGCCAGCAGTGATCGGCGAGGCTCCTACGAGCAGTACTTC. Amino acids: CASSDRRGSYEQYF.

About this clonotype itself: One junction end does not reproduce the germline sequence, and a read error may be involved. This rearrangement joins TRBV25-1 to TRBJ1-3; D is ambiguous. The CDR3 totals 14 residues. Germline CDR1 and CDR2: MGHDK and SYGVNS. Here the CDR3 reads CASGGGVSGDTIYF. The CDR3 coding sequence is TGTGCCAGCGGCGGCGGCGTCTCTGGAGACACCATATATTTT.

This clonotype has a count of ten or more. This chain uses TRBV6-5 with TRBJ2-1; either TRBD1 or TRBD2 may fit D (5 bases each). The CDR3 has 14 amino acids. With 2 bases removed from V and 9 bases from J, the gap between germline ends came to 14 bases. The germline gives CDR1 MNHEY, CDR2 SVGAGI. The DNA of the CDR3 is TGTGCCAGCAGTTACGCCCTCGGGGCCAGTGAGCAGTTCTTC. Translating it yields CASSYALGASEQFF.

This chain links TRBV19 with TRBJ1-1; 7 nucleotides match TRBD1. Germline values: CDR1 LNHDA, CDR2 SQIVND (reference sequence). Trimming removed 4 bases from V and 10 bases from J; junction bases left unmatched: 21. The CDR3 has 17 amino acids. Written as DNA, the CDR3 is TGTGCCAGTAGTACTTCCGTCCGAATATCGGGTCAGGGGGGAGCTTTCTTT. This codes for CASSTSVRISGQGGAFF.

This chain connects TRBV5-1 to TRBJ1-6, with 8 bases aligning to TRBD1. The CDR3 runs 15 residues. Trimming at V came to 0 bases and at J to 9 bases, leaving 5 bases not matched to a gene. From germline, CDR1 is SGHRS and CDR2 YFSETQ. The CDR3 nucleotides read TGCGCCAGCAGCTTGGTACAGGGGGGTGGTTCACCCCTCCACTTT. Amino acid sequence: CASSLVQGGGSPLHF.

This clonotype came up a few times. The chain links TRBV2 to TRBJ1-1; D unresolved. There are 14 residues in the CDR3. Germline values: CDR1 SNHLY, CDR2 FYNNEI. The V end was cut by 5 bases, the J end by 0 bases, with 10 bases between. Here the CDR3 reads CASSPEHLNTEAFF. In nucleotides, the CDR3 is TGTGCCAGCAGTCCCGAACACCTGAACACTGAAGCTTTCTTT. The full variable domain, completed using reference TRBV2 and TRBJ1-1, is EPEVTQTPSHQVTQMGQEVILRCVPISNHLYFYWYRQILGQKVEFLVSFYNNEISEKSEIFDDQFSVERPDGSNFTLKIRSTKLEDSAMYFCASSPEHLNTEAFFGQGTRLTVV.

The J gene is TRBJ2-1, the V gene TRBV2; the D is unclear. Germline CDR1 and CDR2: SNHLY and FYNNEI. The CDR3 spans 13 residues. V dropped 4 bases and J dropped 4 bases, with 8 bases sitting between them. The DNA for the CDR3 is TGTGCCAGCAGTGCCGAACTATACAATGAGCAGTTCTTC. This translates into CASSAELYNEQFF. Based on the CDR3 plus reference TRBV2 and TRBJ2-1, the full variable domain is EPEVTQTPSHQVTQMGQEVILRCVPISNHLYFYWYRQILGQKVEFLVSFYNNEISEKSEIFDDQFSVERPDGSNFTLKIRSTKLEDSAMYFCASSAELYNEQFFGPGTRLTVL.

This clonotype has a handful of counts. V gene TRBV6-6 combines with J gene TRBJ1-5, with D hard to call. The CDR3 contains 13 residues. Trimming took off 4 bases at V and 7 bases at J, with 11 bases between the two ends. CDR1 and CDR2 from the germline V gene are MNHNY and SVGAGI (reference sequence). The CDR3 spells CASSSRLWQPQHF. CDR3 DNA sequence: TGTGCCAGCAGTTCTCGTCTATGGCAGCCCCAGCATTTT.

The sample holds many counts of this clonotype. V gene TRBV19 combines with J gene TRBJ1-3; D call uncertain. The V and J ends lost 0 bases and 2 bases respectively, with 8 bases between them. Germline CDR1 LNHDA, CDR2 SQIVND (reference sequence). CDR3 length equals 15 residues. The CDR3 here is CASSIDRSTGNTIYF. The CDR3 DNA follows: TGTGCCAGTAGTATAGATCGGTCAACTGGAAACACCATATATTTT.

The rearrangement joins TRBV15 to TRBJ2-2, with D maybe TRBD2 (5 bases). The germline V gene encodes CDR1 LNHNV and CDR2 YYDKDF (reference sequence). The CDR3 consists of 14 residues. Trimming took 0 bases from V and 4 from J, leaving 6 bases between them. CDR3: CATSRDRGTGELFF. DNA of the CDR3: TGTGCCACCAGCAGAGATCGGGGCACCGGGGAGCTGTTTTTT.

The chain links TRBV20-1 to TRBJ2-6; 8 bases are a match to TRBD1. V lost 0 bases to trimming and J lost 1 base; unmatched junction nucleotides: 8. Germline CDR1 reads DFQATT; CDR2 reads SNEGSKA (reference sequence). There are 18 residues in the CDR3. The CDR3 here is CSARDRAGGASGANVLTF. The CDR3 DNA follows: TGCAGTGCTAGAGATCGAGCAGGGGGCGCATCTGGGGCCAACGTCCTGACTTTC.

The V gene is TRBV7-9, the J gene TRBJ2-7, with 7 bases matching TRBD2. The V gene end was trimmed by 5 bases and the J gene end by 7 bases; junction bases not matched to a gene: 14. CDR3 length: 15 amino acids. Germline loops: CDR1 SEHNR, CDR2 FQNEAQ (reference sequence). The DNA of the CDR3 is TGTGCCAGCAGCCAAGACGATGCGGGAGCGGGGGAGCAGTACTTC. Protein: CASSQDDAGAGEQYF.

The rearrangement links TRBV7-9 to TRBJ1-5, with D unresolved. The V end lost 1 base, the J end lost 7 bases, and 11 bases lay between the germline ends. CDR1 SEHNR and CDR2 FQNEAQ come from the germline V gene (reference sequence). CDR3 length equals 14 residues. Here the CDR3 DNA reads TGTGCCAGCAGCTTAGGTGGGTACGGACAGCCCCAGCATTTT. Protein product: CASSLGGYGQPQHF.